These 22 T cell receptor beta chains originate from one sample sequenced in a study of regulatory dendritic cells for organ transplantation. The assay was immunoSEQ multiplex PCR, and TCRdb's table has in-frame clones only and misses some. The sample has about 30,000 clones; 80% to 85% are singletons. The sequenced material came from naive CD4+ T cells from blood. Subset denoted: CD45RA+ naive T cells. These receptors all come from a human donor in good health.

The chain is built from TRBV11-2 and TRBJ2-1, with unresolved D. CDR1 and CDR2 (germline): SGHAT, FQNNGV. CDR3 size: 15 residues. Trimming shortened V by 0 bases and J by 2 bases, and 8 bases separated the two germline ends. The CDR3 here is CASSLDDTAYNEQFF. Here the CDR3 DNA reads TGTGCCAGCAGCTTAGATGATACAGCCTACAATGAGCAGTTCTTC.

Note on this clone: Germline and junction disagree at one end, which may indicate a read error. The chain employs TRBV7-7 and TRBJ2-5; D remains unclear. Germline V gives CDR1 SSHAT, CDR2 FNYEAQ (reference sequence). The CDR3 contains 13 residues. Here the CDR3 reads CASSLGLQETQYF. CDR3 DNA sequence: TGTGCTAGCAGCTTAGGTCTTCAAGAGACCCAGTACTTC.

Written as DNA, the CDR3 is TGTGCCAGCACCGTAGCGGAGGGGACGCAGACCCAGTACTTC. It specifies CASTVAEGTQTQYF. The chain joins TRBV6-5 to TRBJ2-5, with D tentatively TRBD2 (6 bases). The CDR3 is made up of 14 amino acids. Trimming took off 7 bases at V and 6 bases at J, with 18 bases between the two ends. CDR1 MNHEY and CDR2 SVGAGI come from the germline V gene.

In its sample, this clone was seen a few times. The chain combines TRBV7-9 with TRBJ1-2; 7 nucleotides match TRBD1. With V trimmed by 5 bases and J by 5 bases, 11 bases remained unmatched. The germline V gene encodes CDR1 SEHNR and CDR2 FQNEAQ (reference sequence). There are 15 residues in the CDR3. The CDR3 loop is CASSPGTAGDYGYTF. In DNA, the CDR3 is TGTGCCAGCAGCCCTGGGACAGCGGGTGATTATGGCTACACCTTC.

The rearrangement joins TRBV5-4 to TRBJ2-4, with 8 bases fitting TRBD2. Unmatched junction bases numbered 2, after V lost 0 bases and J lost 6 bases. Per the germline V gene, CDR1 is SGHNT and CDR2 is YYREEE (reference sequence). The CDR3 covers 14 residues. The CDR3 sequence: CASSLAGGGNIQYF. CDR3 coding DNA: TGTGCCAGCAGCTTGGCCGGGGGGGGAAACATTCAGTACTTC. Full variable domain (rest looked up from reference TRBV5-4 and TRBJ2-4): ETGVTQSPTHLIKTRGQQVTLRCSSQSGHNTVSWYQQALGQGPQFIFQYYREEENGRGNFPPRFSGLQFPNYSSELNVNALELDDSALYLCASSLAGGGNIQYFGAGTRLSVL.

This clone has only one observation. This chain joins TRBV18 and TRBJ2-7; the D gene is possibly TRBD2 (6 bases). Germline V gene data show CDR1 as KGHSH and CDR2 as LQKENI. Deletions cut 3 bases from V and 5 bases from J, with 11 bases between. The CDR3 contains 13 residues. The CDR3 protein is CASSPGGNNEQYF. CDR3 nucleotide sequence: TGTGCCAGCTCACCTGGGGGGAACAACGAGCAGTACTTC.

V and J are TRBV2 and TRBJ1-5; D gene unclear. CDR1 is SNHLY, CDR2 FYNNEI, per germline. Trimming removed 1 base at V and 1 base at J, with 5 bases between. The CDR3 is made up of 14 amino acids. CDR3 protein: CASSEVGSNQPQHF. CDR3 bases: TGTGCCAGCAGTGAAGTTGGCAGCAATCAGCCCCAGCATTTT.

This clone has just one count. The rearrangement joins TRBV15 to TRBJ2-3; D ambiguous. Germline CDR1 LNHNV, CDR2 YYDKDF (reference sequence). The CDR3 consists of 12 residues. V dropped 0 bases and J dropped 6 bases, with 4 bases sitting between them. DNA for the CDR3: TGTGCCACCAGCAGAGATCTTGATACGCAGTATTTT. This translates into CATSRDLDTQYF.

The chain links TRBV5-4 to TRBJ2-5, with a weak D call TRBD2 (6 bases). This CDR3 is 18 amino acids long. Trimming removed 0 bases from V and 0 bases from J, with 18 bases in between. The germline gives CDR1 SGHNT, CDR2 YYREEE (reference sequence). The CDR3 here is CASSLGGVAAAYQETQYF. In nucleotides, the CDR3 is TGTGCCAGCAGCTTGGGGGGCGTAGCGGCCGCTTACCAAGAGACCCAGTACTTC.

The V call is TRBV7-6, the J call TRBJ1-1; D is unclear. The CDR3 consists of 15 residues. The germline CDR1 and CDR2 sequences are SGHVS and FNYEAQ. Trimming cost V 4 bases and J 2 bases, with 14 bases left between them. CDR3 sequence (DNA): TGTGCCAGCAGCTCTTTGACGGGAAGTAACACTGAAGCTTTCTTT. As protein: CASSSLTGSNTEAFF.

The chain carries TRBV2 and TRBJ2-5; 10 bases are shared with TRBD2. V lost 1 base, J lost 5 bases, and 4 bases stayed unmatched. Germline V CDR1 and CDR2: SNHLY, FYNNEI. This CDR3 is 15 amino acids long. DNA for the CDR3: TGTGCCAGCAGTGAAGAACTAGCGGGGTGGGAGACCCAGTACTTC. Residues: CASSEELAGWETQYF.

J is TRBJ2-5 and V is TRBV6-5; 13 nucleotides line up with TRBD2. The CDR3 spans 15 residues. The germline V gene encodes CDR1 MNHEY and CDR2 SVGAGI. After removal of 4 bases from V and 5 bases from J, the junction contained 4 bases not matched to a gene. CDR3 in DNA: TGTGCCAGCAGTTCGGGACTAGCGGGGCGGGAGACCCAGTACTTC. Its translation is CASSSGLAGRETQYF.

This sequence joins TRBV2 and TRBJ1-5; 9 bases line up with TRBD1. The V gene end was trimmed by 8 bases and the J gene end by 7 bases; junction bases not matched to a gene: 6. This CDR3 comprises 13 residues. Germline CDR1 and CDR2: SNHLY and FYNNEI. This chain's CDR3 is CASGTGRDQPQHF. In DNA form, the CDR3 reads TGTGCCAGCGGGACAGGGAGGGACCAGCCCCAGCATTTT. Supplemented by reference TRBV2 and TRBJ1-5, the full variable domain reads EPEVTQTPSHQVTQMGQEVILRCVPISNHLYFYWYRQILGQKVEFLVSFYNNEISEKSEIFDDQFSVERPDGSNFTLKIRSTKLEDSAMYFCASGTGRDQPQHFGDGTRLSIL.

The chain carries TRBV7-6 and TRBJ2-5; 10 bases line up with TRBD2. The CDR3 length is 17 residues. Per germline, CDR1 SGHVS and CDR2 FNYEAQ. V lost 1 base and J lost 4; bases outside the gene matches: 9. The CDR3 region has the DNA TGTGCCAGCAGCTTAGTTCTAGCGGGGGCAGGGTCAGAGACCCAGTACTTC. Amino acid sequence: CASSLVLAGAGSETQYF.

The rearrangement joins TRBV7-9 to TRBJ1-1; D may be TRBD1 (6 bases). This CDR3 has 15 amino acids. V was clipped by 8 bases and J by 11 bases, with 27 bases between them. CDR1 and CDR2 (germline): SEHNR, FQNEAQ (reference sequence). CDR3 in DNA: TGTGCCAGCTCCCCGTCGGGGACATTCCTAGCTGGGGCTTTCTTT. This translates into CASSPSGTFLAGAFF.

The chain recombines TRBV27 with TRBJ2-1; D may be TRBD2 (5 bases). The germline V gene has CDR1 MNHEY and CDR2 SMNVEV (reference sequence). The length of the CDR3 is 16 residues. With 2 bases removed from V and 1 base from J, the gap between germline ends came to 12 bases. This CDR3 is CASSLLAGDSYNEQFF. The CDR3 DNA reads TGTGCCAGCAGTTTACTTGCCGGGGATTCCTACAATGAGCAGTTCTTC.

The V gene is TRBV5-4, the J gene TRBJ1-2; TRBD1 aligns across 10 bases. Germline CDR1 reads SGHNT; CDR2 reads YYREEE (reference sequence). The CDR3 runs 16 residues. The V segment lost 4 bases and the J segment 6 bases; nucleotides outside the gene matches: 12. This chain's CDR3 is CASSLGTGEWANGYTF. In nucleotides, the CDR3 is TGTGCCAGCAGCCTAGGGACAGGGGAATGGGCTAATGGCTACACCTTC.

This clone was detected only once. The gene calls are TRBV6-1 and TRBJ1-2, with TRBD1 matching over 7 bases. Looked up from germline, CDR1 is MNHNS and CDR2 is SASEGT. The CDR3 extends over 17 amino acids. V lost 4 bases to trimming and J lost 0 bases; unmatched junction nucleotides: 11. The CDR3 here is CASSAPNTGAPNYGYTF. CDR3 bases: TGTGCCAGCAGTGCGCCTAACACAGGGGCCCCTAACTATGGCTACACCTTC.

The chain uses TRBV7-2 and TRBJ2-1; D gene uncertain. This CDR3 has 12 amino acids. V was pared by 5 bases and J by 11 bases, with 13 bases between. Germline CDR1 is SGHTA and CDR2 is FQGNSA. CDR3 bases: TGTGCCAGCAGCACTGAGAGAAATAAGCAGTTCTTC. Translating gives CASSTERNKQFF.

V usage is TRBV6-1 and J usage is TRBJ2-3; 8 bases are shared with TRBD2. Germline lookup yields CDR1 MNHNS and CDR2 SASEGT. Trimming took 1 base from V and 5 from J; bases not matched to a gene: 5. This CDR3 is built from 15 residues. CDR3 loop: CASSEDGGVVDTQYF. The DNA for the CDR3 is TGTGCCAGCAGTGAAGACGGGGGGGTGGTAGATACGCAGTATTTT.

The J gene is TRBJ1-3, the V gene TRBV27, with 8 bases lining up with TRBD1. The V and J ends lost 5 bases and 6 bases, in that order; junction bases with no gene match: 6. From germline, CDR1 is MNHEY and CDR2 SMNVEV (reference sequence). This CDR3 has 14 residues. CDR3 in amino acids: CASSPRQGTNTIYF. The CDR3 DNA follows: TGTGCCAGCAGTCCTCGACAGGGGACAAACACCATATATTTT.

V gene TRBV11-2 combines with J gene TRBJ2-1, with a weak D call TRBD1 (6 bases). The V end was cut by 0 bases, the J end by 0 bases, with 12 bases between. This CDR3 is 17 amino acids long. CDR1 and CDR2 (germline): SGHAT, FQNNGV. Written as DNA, the CDR3 is TGTGCCAGCAGCTTAGATAGGGACACGGCCTCCTACAATGAGCAGTTCTTC. It specifies CASSLDRDTASYNEQFF.